These T cell receptor beta chains were read from a single sample in a study of identical twins. TCRdb reprocessed the 5' RACE reads with MiXCR, giving one entry per CDR3 protein. The sample holds hundreds of thousands of distinct CDR3 sequences; 8.6% are singletons and the top ten take around 0.98%. The sample was also reused in another study, on yellow fever vaccine responses in identical twins.

The sample comprised PBMCs. The receptors shown here come from a woman between 18 and 29 years old in good health. Both conserved end residues are part of each CDR3. D genes are given only for firm matches. Clone sizes are given selectively: once, few, many, or a class where the clone is expanded.

d_gene	j_gene	abundance	v_gene	CDR3aa	CDR3nt
.	TRBJ1-3	few	TRBV28	CASSSPTPGATGNTIYF	TGTGCCAGCAGTTCCCCTACCCCGGGAGCGACTGGAAACACCATATATTTT
.	TRBJ2-6	few	TRBV11-2	CASSPGDGANVLTF	TGTGCCAGCAGTCCAGGGGATGGGGCCAACGTCCTGACTTTC
.	TRBJ2-1	few	TRBV29-1	CSVDRGATNEQFF	TGCAGCGTGGATCGGGGGGCTACGAATGAGCAGTTCTTC
.	TRBJ2-5	few	TRBV20-1	CSVRKTDQQETQYF	TGCAGTGTCAGAAAGACAGACCAACAAGAGACCCAGTACTTC
.	TRBJ1-2	many	TRBV7-9	CASSLENDRLYGYTF	TGTGCCAGCAGCTTAGAGAACGACAGGCTCTATGGCTACACCTTC
TRBD1	TRBJ1-1	few	TRBV7-6	CASSGWGGGQGNTEAFF	TGTGCCAGCAGCGGCTGGGGAGGGGGACAGGGAAACACTGAAGCTTTCTTT
.	TRBJ1-5	many	TRBV6-2/TRBV6-3	CASSLIGSANQPQHF	TGTGCCAGCAGCCTGATAGGGTCGGCCAATCAGCCCCAGCATTTT
TRBD2	TRBJ2-1	few	TRBV5-1	CASSLGLAATNEQFF	TGCGCCAGCAGCTTGGGACTAGCGGCGACTAATGAGCAGTTCTTC
.	TRBJ2-7	few	TRBV27	CASSFLPSLGSSYEQYF	TGTGCCAGCAGTTTCCTACCATCGTTGGGGAGCTCCTACGAGCAGTACTTC
TRBD2	TRBJ2-1	.	TRBV9	CASSVVASGRHEQFF	TGTGCCAGCAGCGTAGTCGCTAGCGGGAGACATGAGCAGTTCTTC
.	TRBJ2-3	many	TRBV20-1	CSAPGRDRDTQYF	TGCAGTGCCCCCGGCAGGGATCGGGATACGCAGTATTTT
.	TRBJ2-7	many	TRBV4-3	CASSQDHDGYEQYF	TGCGCCAGCAGCCAAGATCACGATGGCTACGAGCAGTACTTC
.	TRBJ1-2	few	TRBV7-9	CASSLLPGAGDGYTF	TGTGCCAGCAGCTTGCTCCCCGGGGCCGGGGATGGCTACACCTTC
.	TRBJ2-5	.	TRBV24-1	CATSDSGGAGETQYF	TGTGCCACCAGTGATTCCGGGGGCGCGGGGGAGACCCAGTACTTC
TRBD1	TRBJ1-4	many	TRBV29-1	CSVTGTGEKLFF	TGCAGCGTGACAGGGACTGGTGAAAAACTGTTTTTT
.	TRBJ2-1	.	TRBV4-2	CASSRASPTNEQFF	TGTGCCAGCAGCCGAGCTAGCCCGACGAATGAGCAGTTCTTC
.	TRBJ2-3	many	TRBV21-1	CASSKRSTSGRVPSTDTQYF	TGTGCCAGCAGCAAAAGGTCCACTAGCGGGAGGGTACCCAGCACAGATACGCAGTATTTT
TRBD2	TRBJ2-3	few	TRBV5-1	CASSSPGGGRFTDTQYF	TGCGCCAGCAGCTCCCCGGGCGGCGGGAGATTCACAGATACGCAGTATTTT
.	TRBJ1-2	few	TRBV4-3	CASSQDQPLFYGYTF	TGCGCCAGCAGCCAAGATCAGCCACTCTTCTATGGCTACACCTTC
TRBD1	TRBJ2-4	few	TRBV6-1	CASSGTGGDGLAKNIQYF	TGTGCCAGCAGTGGGACAGGGGGCGACGGACTCGCCAAAAACATTCAGTACTTC
.	TRBJ2-2	many	TRBV11-2	CASSLDGGRTGELFF	TGTGCCAGCAGCTTAGATGGGGGTCGGACCGGGGAGCTGTTTTTT
TRBD2	TRBJ2-1	many	TRBV9	CASSVVAGVGNEQFF	TGTGCCAGCAGCGTAGTAGCGGGGGTGGGGAATGAGCAGTTCTTC
TRBD1	TRBJ2-7	few	TRBV7-2	CASTLGQRSYEQYF	TGTGCCAGCACCCTGGGACAGCGCTCCTACGAGCAGTACTTC
.	TRBJ2-5	.	TRBV20-1	CSASPRAETQYF	TGCAGTGCTAGCCCCCGAGCAGAGACCCAGTACTTC
.	TRBJ2-7	.	TRBV20-1	CSAAPRYEQYF	TGCAGTGCTGCCCCTCGGTACGAGCAGTACTTC
TRBD2	TRBJ2-3	many	TRBV12-3/TRBV12-4	CASSLSGRSDTQYF	TGTGCCAGCAGTTTAAGCGGGAGGTCAGATACGCAGTATTTT
TRBD2	TRBJ2-3	many	TRBV29-1	CSVVPYPLAGGPIATDTQYF	TGCAGCGTTGTCCCCTACCCACTAGCGGGGGGGCCCATCGCCACAGATACGCAGTATTTT